This T cell receptor (beta chain) is drawn from a study of cytomegalovirus exposure and HLA in healthy donors (dated by TCRdb to 2016 to 2017). Study-level background: An earlier analysis of roughly 570 of the donors reported about 280 Gb of sequence data and 117 million unique TCR beta sequences obtained from about 200 million T cells. HLA typing covered class I and class II loci at four-digit resolution. The study combined high-throughput TCR immunosequencing, statistical association of individual TCRs with disease status, and machine learning to predict cytomegalovirus infection status. Genome-wide SNP genotypes for about 55% of the roughly 670 donors were used in a later genetic analysis, which treated that subset as a discovery cohort. The later analysis used no new phenotypic data to find candidate immune exposures, relying instead on TCR beta sequences and their occurrence across donors. Donor age, sex, ethnicity and CMV serostatus were collected together with the repertoire data. Using immunosequencing, the study profiled T cell repertoires from about 610 subjects and related those repertoires to cytomegalovirus serostatus. All discovery cohort repertoires had been generated on a single sequencing platform. Among roughly 370 genotyped donors of the cohort, an average of 235,054 unique TCR beta nucleotide sequences were sequenced per donor, around 18% of them non-productive. Typing coverage differed by locus: A, B, C, DRB1 and DQB1 were typed in about 620-640 donors, DQA1 in 522, DPA1 in 600 to 610, and DPB1 in just under 490. A later analysis re-analyzed previously published TCR beta repertoires from 666 donors and added high-resolution HLA genotyping to study TCR occurrence patterns. The study was designed to test whether signatures of past pathogen exposure could be identified by cataloging public T cell receptors. In addition to the first cohort of around 670 subjects, a separate validation cohort of 130 or so different subjects was used. An early release covering about 600 HLA-typed donors comprised roughly 300 gigabases of sequencing data and around 85 million unique TCR sequences. The genetic ancestry cluster associated with self-reported Caucasian donors included 81% of the 398 genotyped donors. An earlier analysis of more than 450 of the donors used high-throughput TCR beta sequencing to judge whether each TCR beta V gene segment behaved as functional or pseudogenic. Four to six DR-DQ haplotypes were handled as single units for association and clustering, since linkage in the cohort was strong. Paper-wide results and their limitations: In a later genetic analysis, fewer N-insertions in productive TCRs were reported among donors in an Asian-associated ancestry cluster than the roughly 700-donor mean. For the cohort, immune exposure information was limited to CMV serostatus. The sequencing pipeline was judged likely to have produced a cluster of highly shared sequence variants as a technical artifact. In a later analysis, HLA-associated TCR beta chains were found to be more clonally expanded and to have lower generation probabilities than equally common non-associated chains. Correlated functional status among segregating V segments might reflect linkage disequilibrium, but an unknown experimental factor could not be ruled out. A later genetic analysis associated a missense DCLRE1C variant with V-gene and J-gene trimming of TCR beta chains, and an independent cohort replicated the association. Most TCR sequences were observed very rarely across donors, whereas some public TCRs were present in many individuals. Because HLA typing was unavailable for some donors at each locus, only the typed subset was used in association tests. The cohort was sequenced for TCR beta chains only, and without alpha or paired-chain data the features that could be detected were limited. In an earlier analysis of several hundred of the donors, most TCR beta V segments were observed in productive rearrangements about 87% or about 30% of the time, broadly matching IMGT annotations. The presence/absence analyses assumed that sequencing depth was roughly uniform across donors, and that assumption may not be true. At a false discovery rate of 0.05, a later analysis linked 16,951 TCR beta sequences to specific HLA alleles. Some IMGT-functional V segments, including TRBV6-2 and TRBV6-3, could not be distinguished by the 87-base-pair reads and were therefore excluded. In the study, approximately 160 TCR beta chains were listed as associated with cytomegalovirus. The classifier was reported to diagnose cytomegalovirus status with high specificity and sensitivity in both the original and validation cohorts. Because counts were too low, about 18 rarely observed V segments, including chromosome 9 orphons, were excluded from the earlier analysis of under 650 of the donors. According to a later analysis, TCR association rates differed among HLA loci, with DRB1 alleles showing the most associated TCRs and HLA-C alleles showing the fewest. According to a later analysis, parvovirus B19, influenza, CMV and Epstein-Barr virus appeared linked to several top co-occurrence clusters. When HLA alleles, especially DR and DQ, strongly co-occurred, attributing TCR associations to individual alleles was difficult. In vitro tests confirmed that a few of the cytomegalovirus-associated TCR beta chains recognize cytomegalovirus antigens. A further reported finding was that TCR beta sequences accurately predicted the HLA-A and HLA-B alleles for most subjects in the first cohort. According to a later analysis, most CMV-associated TCR beta chains appeared to be HLA-restricted, and the HLA associations seemed to be driven largely by CMV exposure. The authors suggested that the approach could potentially be generalized to other disease states and immunological phenotypes.

The cohort comprised fewer than 750 healthy bone marrow donors. All cohort members were sampled while nominally healthy, although unrecorded immune exposures were likely present. The donor was CMV seropositive and was included in the group of 289 seropositive cohort members. Each donor provided a peripheral blood sample, and peripheral blood mononuclear cells were used for TCR beta sequencing. Genomic DNA extraction from the blood cell samples was performed with the Qiagen DNeasy Blood Extraction Kit. V and J lose 4 bases and 0 bases, and a span of 11 bases separates them. From a lookup of the germline V gene, CDR1 and CDR2 are SGHDT and YYEEEE. The CDR3 runs 14 amino acids, cysteine and phenylalanine included. Only CDR3 DNA remains: 42 bases, in frame from the first base. The library was produced with the immunoSEQ multiplex PCR assay. A mixture of 60 forward primers for TCR Vbeta segments and 13 reverse primers for TCR Jbeta segments was used in the multiplex PCR. Amplification of the CDR3 region of rearranged TCR beta genes was performed with a multiplex PCR assay on genomic DNA. The amplified TCR beta libraries were sequenced on the Illumina HiSeq System as 87-base-pair reads. On the authors' methods: A later analysis counted some 74 million unique TCR beta chains across the 600 to 850 repertoires, and around 12 million of these chains were shared by at least two donors. A nearest-neighbor algorithm error-corrected the raw reads and collapsed the reads into unique sequences, merging closely related sequences to remove PCR and sequencing errors. To assign V, D and J gene segments, CDR3 sequences were aligned to IMGT reference sequences. Each retained sequence needed at least a six-nucleotide match to both a V gene segment and a J gene segment. A rearrangement was called productive if the CDR3 had no stop codons and remained in frame with V and J, and every other rearrangement was called non-productive. CDR3 was defined according to IMGT convention as the region running from the second conserved V-encoded cysteine to the conserved J-encoded phenylalanine. The earlier analysis of some 580 of the donors excluded any sequence lacking an unambiguous match to a single V gene segment. In an earlier analysis of some 590 of the donors, a V segment was called functional when productive rearrangements were above 56.7%, and segregating when the standard deviation between donors exceeded 5%. A statistical classification framework was built to diagnose cytomegalovirus status from the catalog of TCR beta chain sequences. In a later analysis, TCR nucleotide sequences were compared against IMGT/GENE-DB human TR gene sequences so that V and J genes could be assigned. The TCRdist pipeline was used in a later analysis to assign CDR3 sequences and most-parsimonious VDJ recombination scenarios. A later analysis defined each TCR beta chain by its CDR3 amino acid sequence plus V-gene family, and excluded reads lacking a unique V-gene family. A later analysis removed 450 to 600 highly shared, low-generation-probability nucleotide sequences to deal with suspected cross-contamination and a sequencing artifact. For each public chain, a later analysis derived a clonal expansion index from normalized ranks of inferred template counts within each repertoire. In a later analysis, generation probabilities were computed using a VDJ recombination model fitted to out-of-frame rearrangements, and the results were checked against IGoR. Hypergeometric tests were used in a later analysis to score TCR-TCR, TCR-HLA and TCR-CMV co-occurrence, with a repertoire-size bias correction applied to the TCR pairs. In a later analysis, false discovery rates were estimated by permuting HLA or CMV assignments 20 times. A later analysis grouped co-occurring TCRs with DBSCAN, adding TCRdist sequence similarity when clustering within HLA-allele-positive subsets. Repertoires with fewer than 30,000 or more than 120,000 public chains, plus five repertoires with anomalous nucleotide sharing, were excluded from co-occurrence clustering. The source is immuneACCESS, and TCRdb retained only in-frame sequences with V and J called. Part of the clones is not carried over; for the studies checked, unresolved V genes explain less than half of this, and the remainder is unexplained. The V and J calls and clone size come from that table; D and trimming were worked out from the DNA. Present in this sample are some 120,000 clones, around 82% of which were seen just once. The ten largest clones capture approximately 10% of the sample.

Remarks on this clone: Its target antigen remains unknown. No much larger clone exists at a distance of one base, and base qualities are not known.

The sequencing input was PBMCs. This clonotype was obtained from a man younger than 45 in good health and CMV-seropositive. The rearranged chain carries TRBV5-6 and TRBJ2-7; TRBD1 might be the D gene, on 6 matching bases. CDR3 region: CASSPGTISYEQYF. The base sequence is TGTGCCAGCAGCCCCGGGACAATCTCCTACGAGCAGTACTTC.